These T cell receptor beta chains were read from a single sample in a study of cytomegalovirus exposure and HLA in healthy donors. Method: immunoSEQ multiplex PCR; TCRdb's copy keeps in-frame clones and lacks some. This table holds 150,000 to 200,000 clones, around 78% found once. Sequenced: PBMCs. Source of these receptors: a middle-aged woman in good health and CMV-seronegative. CDR3s include the opening cysteine and the closing phenylalanine or tryptophan. The D gene is left open where the match is weak. Size tells how often a clone was seen (once, few, many) or the class of an expanded clone, and some rows leave it out.

cdr3_nt,cdr3_aa,v_call,clone_size,j_call,d_call
TGTGCCTGGGCAAGAGCGGGAGTTCGCTCAGATACGCAGTATTTT,CAWARAGVRSDTQYF,TRBV30,once,TRBJ2-3,TRBD2
TGTGCCAGCAGTTCCTGGACTAGCGGAAAAGAGACCCAGTACTTC,CASSSWTSGKETQYF,TRBV6-5,-,TRBJ2-5,TRBD2
TGTGCCAGCAGTTATTCTAGCTCTGGAAACACCATATATTTT,CASSYSSSGNTIYF,TRBV6-5,-,TRBJ1-3,-
TGTGCCTGGAGTGTTGGGCGCCCAACGGTATACGAGCAGTACTTC,CAWSVGRPTVYEQYF,TRBV30,-,TRBJ2-7,-
TGTGCCAGCAGCCCCGTAAGACCCCGGGGGGACAATGAGCAGTTCTTC,CASSPVRPRGDNEQFF,TRBV7-9,-,TRBJ2-1,TRBD2
TGTGCCAGTAGTAGGACTGGGAGCGGGACCAGTGAGCAGTTCTTC,CASSRTGSGTSEQFF,TRBV19,-,TRBJ2-1,TRBD2
TGTGCCAGCAGTGAGAGCGGGTGGACAGATACGCAGTATTTT,CASSESGWTDTQYF,TRBV6-1,-,TRBJ2-3,-
TGCGCCAGCAGCTTCATGACAGGCCCCCAAGAGACCCAGTACTTC,CASSFMTGPQETQYF,TRBV5-1,-,TRBJ2-5,-
TGCAGCGTGAAAACACAGGGGGATCAGCCCCAGCATTTT,CSVKTQGDQPQHF,TRBV29-1,-,TRBJ1-5,TRBD1
TGTGCCAGCACCCCGACAGGTAATGAGCAGTTCTTC,CASTPTGNEQFF,TRBV7-9,-,TRBJ2-1,-
TGTGCCAGCAGTGACTTTAGCGTCGGGGGCTACGAGCAGTACTTC,CASSDFSVGGYEQYF,TRBV25-1,once,TRBJ2-7,-
TGTGCCAGTAGTATCCGACAGGGGGCGGACAATGAGCAGTTCTTC,CASSIRQGADNEQFF,TRBV19,-,TRBJ2-1,TRBD1
TGTGCCAGCAGCTACACACAGGGGAGCACTGAAGCTTTCTTT,CASSYTQGSTEAFF,TRBV7-2,-,TRBJ1-1,TRBD1